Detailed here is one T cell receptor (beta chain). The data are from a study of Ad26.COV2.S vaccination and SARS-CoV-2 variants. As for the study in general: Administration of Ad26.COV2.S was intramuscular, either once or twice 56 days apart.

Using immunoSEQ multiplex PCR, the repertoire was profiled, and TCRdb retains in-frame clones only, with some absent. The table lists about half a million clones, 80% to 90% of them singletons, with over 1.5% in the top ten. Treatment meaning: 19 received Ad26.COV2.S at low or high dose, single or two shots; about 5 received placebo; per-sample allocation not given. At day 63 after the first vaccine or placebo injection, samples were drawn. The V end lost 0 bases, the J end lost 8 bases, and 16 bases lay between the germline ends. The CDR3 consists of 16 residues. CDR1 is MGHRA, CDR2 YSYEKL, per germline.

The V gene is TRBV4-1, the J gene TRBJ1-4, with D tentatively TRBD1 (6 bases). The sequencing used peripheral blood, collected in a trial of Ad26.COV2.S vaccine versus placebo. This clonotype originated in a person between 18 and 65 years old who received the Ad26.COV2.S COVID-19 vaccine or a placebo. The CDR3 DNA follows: TGCGCCAGCAGCCAAGATCCGGCAGGGGAGCGGGAAAAACTGTTTTTT. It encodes CASSQDPAGEREKLFF.